The clone carrying this T cell receptor beta chain was observed many times. The antigen remains undetermined. This sample stems from a study of CD8 T cells in ankylosing spondylitis. The study, taken as a whole, reports: Disease-associated clones were CD8+ and fairly uncommon in peripheral blood. Reports say disease-linked clones showed up significantly more in matched ankylosing spondylitis synovial fluid. Seven to nine highly homologous variants made up a TCR beta motif, and this motif appeared characteristic of ankylosing spondylitis blood.

TCRdb reprocessed the 5' RACE reads with MiXCR, giving one entry per CDR3 protein. Here the sample spans about 460,000 distinct CDR3 sequences, about 5.2% being singletons. The origin of this receptor is a male donor with ankylosing spondylitis. The sequencing input was blood, either unsorted or a sorted T cell fraction (not recorded which).

The CDR3 is CASSVGGTIKDEQFF. The CDR3 DNA sequence: TGTGCCAGCAGCGTAGGCGGGACTATAAAGGATGAGCAGTTCTTC. The rearrangement joins TRBV9 to TRBJ2-1; TRBD2 aligns across 7 bases. Germline CDR1 reads SGDLS; CDR2 reads YYNGEE. This CDR3 spans 15 amino acids. The V segment lost 0 bases and the J segment 8 bases; nucleotides outside the gene matches: 8.